This T cell receptor (beta chain) originates from a study of OX40 agonist ivuxolimab in advanced cancers. Study as a whole: Partial responses occurred in Three dose-escalation patients, one with hepatocellular carcinoma and two with cutaneous melanoma.

The V end lost 3 bases, the J end lost 6 bases, and 16 bases lay between the germline ends. Per the germline V gene, CDR1 is LNHDA and CDR2 is SQIVND (reference sequence). This CDR3 spans 15 amino acids. Libraries were prepared by immunoSEQ multiplex PCR; TCRdb keeps only in-frame clonotypes and omits some of them. Here the sample spans more than 65,000 clones, around 83% being singletons. This specimen consisted of CD4+ or CD8+ T cells sorted from blood, obtained in a trial of the OX40 agonist ivuxolimab. V and J are TRBV19 and TRBJ2-3; D uncertain. The TCR comes from an adult with an advanced solid tumor such as melanoma, head and neck, liver or kidney cancer. The chain's CDR3 is CASSIGPGPLDTQYF. For the CDR3, the DNA is TGTGCCAGTAGTATCGGCCCGGGCCCCCTGGATACGCAGTATTTT.